This entry features one T cell receptor (beta chain) sequence. This clone showed up just once. No antigen is known for it. There are no base qualities to consult, and no much larger clone falls within one base. Libraries were built with the immunoSEQ multiplex PCR assay. DNA from the cultured and isolated CD4+ T cells underwent TCR beta CDR3 sequencing. Concerning the study's data processing: Non-productive TCR sequences were removed and reads were trimmed to the CDR3 region, keeping CDR3s of at least 7 amino acids. The MANAFEST web app was used to identify antigen-specific clonotypes by comparing expansion in peptide wells with expansion in reference cultures. Positive clones required FDR<0.05 expansion versus reference and all other wells, odds ratio above 5, and frequency above 0.1% in two replicate wells. A clonotype was defined as cross-reactive if the clonotype was significantly expanded both in SARS-CoV-2 spike wells and in at least one common cold coronavirus spike condition. Levenshtein distance calculated with the stringdist R package was used to assess CDR3 similarity, and unrooted trees were constructed with ape in R 3.6.1. Held by TCRdb, this immuneACCESS table contains in-frame sequences only and omits some clones. Under half of the omission traces to an unresolved V gene where checked; the cause of the rest is unknown. V, J and clone size derive from that table, while D and trimming were established from the DNA sequence. Here the sample has tens of thousands of clones; under 85% occur a single time. The ten largest clones represent approximately 40% of the sample.

The CDR3 runs 13 amino acids, cysteine and phenylalanine included. This entry keeps only the CDR3 DNA: 39 bases, framed from base 1. V is clipped by 0 bases and J by 2 bases, and the sequence between their germline boundaries is 6 bases long. Looking up the germline V gene yields CDR1 SGHRS and CDR2 YFSETQ. The entry originates in a study of vaccination effects on CD4 cells after COVID-19 (dated by TCRdb to 2021 to 2024). About the investigation overall: Two doses of either the BNT162b2 or the mRNA-1273 mRNA SARS-CoV-2 vaccine were administered to participants. In a couple of convalescent patients, pre-vaccine samples were collected 16 days and one week ahead of the first dose, 142 and 148 days after COVID-19 diagnosis. In both COVID-19 convalescent patients and infection-naive vaccine recipients, the study compared SARS-CoV-2 spike-specific CD4+ TCR repertoires from before mRNA vaccination with those from after it. The full study included 9 to 10 COVID-19 convalescent patients and several SARS-CoV-2-naive healthy vaccine recipients. In the study, cultures from other donors were sequenced using the Oncomine TCR Beta short-read assay on an Illumina iSeq 100. Overall results and qualifications from the work: Clones induced by infection and clones induced by vaccination both contracted markedly at late timepoints after vaccination, which fits with T cell responses waning over time. Only a small number of convalescent patients were included, and no early post-infection timepoints were available, which limited the study. In convalescent patients, the post-vaccine spike-reactive repertoire consisted mainly of new vaccine-induced clones, largely distinct from infection-induced clones.

In the ViraFEST assay, PBMC were stimulated with viral peptide pools, and antigen-specific CD4+ T cell clonotypes were then identified by expansion using TCR sequencing. After about 10 days of culture, CD4+ T cells were isolated with the EasySep CD4+ T cell isolation kit. PCR-confirmed SARS-CoV-2 infection had occurred in convalescent patients between March and December 2020, before the Alpha, Beta and Delta variants emerged in the United States. Roughly 1.9 million PBMC per well were cultured with approximately 10 ug/ml peptides in IMDM containing about 5% human AB serum, 8.5 to 10 IU/ml IL-2 and gentamicin. On days 3 and 7, half of the culture medium was replaced with fresh IL-2-containing medium. Each peptide stimulation condition was cultured in triplicate wells unless otherwise noted. PBMC were separated from whole blood using Ficoll-Paque Plus gradient centrifugation and were then either cryopreserved at -140C or used fresh. Genomic DNA was extracted from cultured CD4+ T cells with the QIAamp micro DNA kit.

This sequence originates from a human donor who had a prior SARS-CoV-2 infection. The sample in question was CD4+ T cells from PBMCs cultured with a peptide pool, obtained before COVID-19 vaccination. This sequence uses TRBV5-1 and TRBJ2-7; there is no confident call for the D gene. The CDR3 region has the sequence CASSLDSPYEQYF. The DNA is as follows: TGCGCCAGCAGCTTGGACAGTCCCTACGAGCAGTACTTC.